Presented here are 26 T cell receptor beta chains from one specimen sequenced in a study of blood T cells in healthy people across ages. A second PCR, run for roughly 7 to 12 cycles, used a sample-barcoded 5' primer plus a J-beta primer mix. TCRdb itself ran the 5' RACE reads through MiXCR, one entry per CDR3 protein. The top ten clones hold 20% to 25% of a sample with around 940,000 distinct CDR3 sequences, around 54% of them seen once. The material sequenced was blood. The receptor source for this set is a woman aged 60-70 years in good health.

About this clonotype itself: The junction differs from germline at one of its ends, possibly a read error. This chain connects TRBV29-1 to TRBJ2-7; D is unclear. Germline CDR1 is SQVTM and CDR2 is ANQGSEA. This CDR3 region has 14 residues. In DNA, the CDR3 is TGCAGTGTTGGACGGCTACAGACCTACAATGAGCAGTACTTC. Translated, it gives CSVGRLQTYNEQYF.

This clonotype has just a few counts. The chain is built from TRBV20-1 and TRBJ2-3, with 8 bases that match TRBD2. Trimming took 6 bases from V and 1 from J; bases not matched to a gene: 9. Looked up from germline, CDR1 is DFQATT and CDR2 is SNEGSKA (reference sequence). CDR3 size: 15 residues. CDR3 loop: CSANHGLAGTDTQYF. The DNA for the CDR3 is TGCAGTGCCAACCACGGACTAGCAGGCACAGATACGCAGTATTTT.

V gene TRBV28 combines with J gene TRBJ2-4, with a weak D call TRBD2 (6 bases). The better agreement between TRBJ2-5 and the DNA end casts doubt on the J call. Germline V gives CDR1 MDHEN, CDR2 SYDVKM. The CDR3 is 13 residues long. The CDR3 nucleotides read TGTGCCAGCACCCCGGGGACTGGGGAGACCCAGTACTTC. The encoded protein is CASTPGTGETQYF.

As for this clonotype: One end of the junction varies from germline; a read error may be responsible. The chain recombines TRBV12-3 or TRBV12-4 with TRBJ2-5; TRBD2 matches at 8 bases. The J call may not be correct, given that the DNA end is closer to TRBJ2-7. The CDR3 covers 15 residues. CDR3 region: CASCLAGKTVYEQYF. For the CDR3, the DNA is TGTGCCAGCTGTTTAGCGGGGAAGACAGTTTACGAGCAGTACTTC.

The chain employs TRBV24-1 and TRBJ2-3, with 9 bases aligning to TRBD2. The germline V gene has CDR1 KGHDR and CDR2 SFDVKD. The CDR3 has 17 amino acids. The V and J ends lost 1 base and 3 bases, in that order; junction bases with no gene match: 7. The CDR3 region is CATSDFGSGSMTDTQYF. In DNA, the CDR3 is TGTGCCACCAGTGATTTCGGTAGCGGGAGTATGACAGATACGCAGTATTTT.

The gene calls are TRBV7-2 and TRBJ2-7; 8 bases line up with TRBD1. Germline V gene lookup returns CDR1 SGHTA and CDR2 FQGNSA. This CDR3 region has 16 residues. Unmatched junction bases numbered 10, after V lost 5 bases and J lost 1 base. The CDR3 DNA is TGTGCCAGCAGCCCGAGGCGGGACAGGATATCCTACGAGCAGTACTTC. It is translated as CASSPRRDRISYEQYF.

V gene TRBV4-3 combines with J gene TRBJ2-7; no clear D. CDR3 size: 18 residues. CDR1 and CDR2 from the germline V gene are LGHNA and YSLEER. The V gene lost 0 bases and the J gene lost 0 bases, with 18 bases spanning the gap. The CDR3 loop reads CASSQDRPGRALSYEQYF. CDR3 bases: TGCGCCAGCAGCCAAGACCGACCCGGACGAGCTCTCTCCTACGAGCAGTACTTC.

The V gene is TRBV6-5, the J gene TRBJ2-7; the D call may be TRBD1 or TRBD2 (6 bases each). This CDR3 has 16 amino acids. Trimming took 7 bases from V and 3 from J, leaving 22 bases between them. Germline CDR1 MNHEY, CDR2 SVGAGI. The CDR3 sequence: CASKPTGSGSDYEQYF. CDR3 nucleotide sequence: TGTGCCAGCAAACCTACAGGGTCCGGGAGCGACTACGAGCAGTACTTC.

The chain carries TRBV7-2 and TRBJ2-1; no definite D call. The CDR3 has 15 residues. Germline CDR1 is SGHTA and CDR2 is FQGNSA. V lost 2 bases and J lost 5, with 13 bases in between. In DNA, the CDR3 is TGTGCCAGCAGCTTAATCCGTAGCACAGACAATGAGCAGTTCTTC. Protein sequence: CASSLIRSTDNEQFF.

This clonotype appeared a single time. One end of the junction does not line up with germline, which may come from a read error. This chain joins TRBV7-6 and TRBJ2-3, with unresolved D. The V gene's germline CDR1 is SGHVS and CDR2 FNYEAQ. This CDR3 is built from 16 residues. The CDR3 spells CASSLEPGLSTETQYF. The CDR3, as DNA: TGTGCCAGCAGCTTAGAGCCCGGGCTTAGCACAGAGACGCAGTATTTT.

The chain joins TRBV11-2 to TRBJ2-1; 11 bases align to TRBD2. Germline V gene sequence: CDR1 SGHAT, CDR2 FQNNGV. This CDR3 has 17 residues. V was clipped by 4 bases and J by 9 bases; unmatched bases: 14. The CDR3 sequence is CASSSLLLAGVEGEQFF. CDR3 DNA sequence: TGTGCCAGCAGCTCGTTACTACTAGCGGGAGTGGAAGGTGAGCAGTTCTTC.

The chain links TRBV7-9 to TRBJ1-6, with D uncertain. V dropped 2 bases and J dropped 7 bases, with 9 bases sitting between them. Per the germline V gene, CDR1 is SEHNR and CDR2 is FQNEAQ (reference sequence). This CDR3 region has 14 residues. The CDR3 bases are TGTGCCAGCAGCTTATCCCGGGCCAATTCACCCCTCCACTTT. It encodes CASSLSRANSPLHF.

The V call is TRBV7-8, the J call TRBJ2-5, with D possibly matching TRBD1 (6 bases). Germline CDR1 is SGHVS and CDR2 is FQNEAQ. The V gene lost 5 bases and the J gene lost 7 bases, with 11 bases spanning the gap. This CDR3 spans 12 amino acids. The CDR3 region has the DNA TGTGCCAGCAGCAGTACAGGGAGGACCCAGTACTTC. Translated: CASSSTGRTQYF.

V usage is TRBV7-2 and J usage is TRBJ2-1; TRBD2 agrees at 11 bases. The CDR3 sequence is 15 residues long. The V gene end was trimmed by 3 bases and the J gene end by 9 bases; junction bases not matched to a gene: 7. Germline V gene data show CDR1 as SGHTA and CDR2 as FQGNSA. CDR3 protein: CASSFTSGSKGEQFF. CDR3 DNA: TGTGCCAGCAGCTTCACTAGCGGGAGCAAGGGTGAGCAGTTCTTC.

This clonotype has only a few counts. The gene calls are TRBV4-3 and TRBJ2-7; 8 bases match TRBD2. The J segment lost 2 bases and the V segment lost 1 base, leaving 4 bases of the junction unmatched. Germline loops: CDR1 LGHNA, CDR2 YSLEER. CDR3 length equals 15 residues. DNA for the CDR3: TGCGCCAGCAGCCAAGCGGTAGCGGGAACCTACGAGCAGTACTTC. Encoded protein: CASSQAVAGTYEQYF.

The chain employs TRBV20-1 and TRBJ2-3; TRBD1 aligns across 7 bases. The junction had 5 bases not matched to a gene; V was cut back by 3 bases and J by 2 bases. Germline V gene data show CDR1 as DFQATT and CDR2 as SNEGSKA (reference sequence). CDR3 length: 14 amino acids. CDR3 sequence (DNA): TGCAGTGCTAGGGCAGGGGGTTTCACAGATACGCAGTATTTT. It is translated as CSARAGGFTDTQYF.

V usage is TRBV5-1 and J usage is TRBJ1-2; D gene ambiguous. The CDR3 spans 14 residues. V lost 2 bases to trimming and J lost 1 base, with 9 bases between them. CDR1 is SGHRS, CDR2 YFSETQ, per germline. Here the CDR3 reads CASSFGGDNYGYTF. CDR3 nucleotide sequence: TGCGCCAGCAGCTTTGGCGGGGATAACTATGGCTACACCTTC.

The chain is built from TRBV20-1 and TRBJ2-1; a possible D gene is TRBD2 (6 bases). Between the trimmed V and J ends, which lost 0 bases and 7 bases, there was a span of 13 bases. This CDR3 is 14 amino acids long. In germline, CDR1 is DFQATT, CDR2 SNEGSKA (reference sequence). CDR3 nucleotides: TGCAGTGCTAGAGATCCGGGACTTAAAAATGAGCAGTTCTTC. Translated: CSARDPGLKNEQFF.

The chain recombines TRBV7-7 with TRBJ2-1, with D perhaps assigned TRBD1 or TRBD2 (6 bases each). V shed 4 bases and J shed 12 bases, with 13 bases lying between them. Looked up from germline, CDR1 is SSHAT and CDR2 is FNYEAQ (reference sequence). The length of the CDR3 is 12 residues. DNA of the CDR3: TGTGCCAGCAGCTCGCGAGGGGGGCGGCAGTTCTTC. It encodes CASSSRGGRQFF.

This clonotype appeared a single time. J is TRBJ2-2 and V is TRBV14, with 7 nucleotides matching TRBD2. The V gene's germline CDR1 is SGHDN and CDR2 FVKESK. The ends lost 2 bases at V and 0 bases at J; junction bases unmatched: 3. The CDR3 contains 16 residues. The CDR3 nucleotides read TGTGCCAGCAGCCAATCTAGCGGTTCGAACACCGGGGAGCTGTTTTTT. Translation gives CASSQSSGSNTGELFF.

This clonotype appeared a few times. The J gene is TRBJ2-5, the V gene TRBV27; either TRBD1 or TRBD2 may fit D (5 bases each). TRBJ2-7 matches the DNA end more closely, so the J call is doubtful. Germline assignment: CDR1 MNHEY and CDR2 SMNVEV (reference sequence). The CDR3 consists of 17 residues. As DNA, the CDR3 is TGTGCCAGCAGTTTATTGGCCCCAGGGACGGGGATCTACGAGCAGTACTTC. The encoded protein is CASSLLAPGTGIYEQYF.

J is TRBJ2-3 and V is TRBV9; 7 bases match TRBD2. This CDR3 has 15 amino acids. The germline V gene has CDR1 SGDLS and CDR2 YYNGEE. V dropped 4 bases and J dropped 5; count of bases not matched to a gene: 10. The CDR3 sequence is CASSPHAGEEDTQYF. In DNA, the CDR3 is TGTGCCAGCAGCCCCCATGCGGGAGAAGAAGATACGCAGTATTTT.

This clonotype was seen a handful of times. The V call is TRBV24-1, the J call TRBJ2-3; the match to TRBD2 covers 8 bases. Germline V gene sequence: CDR1 KGHDR, CDR2 SFDVKD. The CDR3 has 14 residues. The V gene end was trimmed by 3 bases and the J gene end by 3 bases; junction bases not matched to a gene: 1. CDR3 loop: CATSDIAGTDTQYF. Written as DNA, the CDR3 is TGTGCCACCAGTGATATAGCGGGAACAGATACGCAGTATTTT.

The chain links TRBV7-9 to TRBJ2-1; D perhaps matches TRBD2 (7 bases). There are 15 residues in the CDR3. The germline V gene encodes CDR1 SEHNR and CDR2 FQNEAQ (reference sequence). V lost 2 bases and J 12 bases, leaving 20 bases between the germline ends. DNA for the CDR3: TGTGCCAGCAGCTTACCGTTTCAACAGGGAGGGAGGCAGTTCTTC. It specifies CASSLPFQQGGRQFF. The full variable domain, its missing parts supplied by reference TRBV7-9 and TRBJ2-1, is DTGVSQNPRHKITKRGQNVTFRCDPISEHNRLYWYRQTLGQGPEFLTYFQNEAQLEKSRLLSDRFSAERPKGSFSTLEIQRTEQGDSAMYLCASSLPFQQGGRQFFGPGTRLTVL.

The chain has TRBV7-2 and TRBJ2-1; the D is unclear. Germline V gene sequence: CDR1 SGHTA, CDR2 FQGNSA. The V and J ends lost 6 bases and 0 bases respectively, with 15 bases between them. CDR3 size: 16 residues. Here the CDR3 reads CASSSHNPASYNEQFF. The CDR3 nucleotides are TGTGCCAGCAGTTCTCATAACCCCGCCTCCTACAATGAGCAGTTCTTC. The variable domain in full, with the rest retrieved from reference TRBV7-2 and TRBJ2-1, is GAGVSQSPSNKVTEKGKDVELRCDPISGHTALYWYRQSLGQGLEFLIYFQGNSAPDKSGLPSDRFSAERTGGSVSTLTIQRTQQEDSAVYLCASSSHNPASYNEQFFGPGTRLTVL.

V and J are TRBV20-1 and TRBJ2-7; the D gene could be TRBD1 or TRBD2 (5 bases each). CDR3 size: 16 residues. V was cut by 2 bases and J by 0 bases, with 17 bases left in between. CDR1 is DFQATT, CDR2 SNEGSKA, per germline (reference sequence). CDR3 nucleotides: TGCAGTGCTAGACCCGACAGAGGGTCCCTCTCCTACGAGCAGTACTTC. Translating gives CSARPDRGSLSYEQYF.